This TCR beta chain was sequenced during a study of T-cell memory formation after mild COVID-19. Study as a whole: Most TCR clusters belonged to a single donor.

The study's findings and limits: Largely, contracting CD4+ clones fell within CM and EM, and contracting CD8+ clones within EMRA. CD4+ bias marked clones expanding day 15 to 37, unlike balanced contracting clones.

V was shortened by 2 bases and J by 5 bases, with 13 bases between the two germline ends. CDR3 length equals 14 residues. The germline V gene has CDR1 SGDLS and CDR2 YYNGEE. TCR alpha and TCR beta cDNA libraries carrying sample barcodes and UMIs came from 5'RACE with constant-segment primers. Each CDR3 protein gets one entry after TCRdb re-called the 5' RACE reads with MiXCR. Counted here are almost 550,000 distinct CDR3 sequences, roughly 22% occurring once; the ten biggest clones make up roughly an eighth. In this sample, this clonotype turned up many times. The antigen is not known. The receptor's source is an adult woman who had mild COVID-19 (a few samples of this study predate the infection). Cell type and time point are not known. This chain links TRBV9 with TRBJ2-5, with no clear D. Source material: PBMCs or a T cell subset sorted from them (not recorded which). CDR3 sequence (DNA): TGTGCCAGCAGCGTCGGCACTTTAGGGGAGACCCAGTACTTC. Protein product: CASSVGTLGETQYF.